The 12 T cell receptor beta chains reported below all come from one sample, sequenced in a study of T cells in Graves' hyperthyroidism and ophthalmopathy. Regions amplified from RNA transcripts were the TCR beta CDR3 regions. HTBI primers were the set used in a first-round RT-PCR of the TCR CDR3. TCRdb reanalysed the multiplex PCR reads using MiXCR and keeps one entry per CDR3 protein. The sample consists of approximately 210,000 distinct CDR3 sequences, over 15% of them appearing once. Sequenced material: blood. Source of these receptors: a man aged 50 or older with Graves' hyperthyroidism.

In its sample, this clonotype was seen many times. The CDR3 nucleotides read TGTGCCAGCAGGGGTTCCTCCGGGACAGTCTCCTACGAGCAGTACTTC. As protein: CASRGSSGTVSYEQYF. V gene TRBV28 combines with J gene TRBJ2-7; TRBD1 matches 7 bases. J gave up 0 bases and V 6 bases, and 11 bases lay outside the gene matches. There are 16 residues in the CDR3. Per the germline V gene, CDR1 is MDHEN and CDR2 is SYDVKM.

This clonotype was observed a few times. This chain uses TRBV7-9 with TRBJ2-4, with no clear D. V shed 4 bases and J shed 7 bases, with 14 bases lying between them. CDR1 is SEHNR, CDR2 FQNEAQ, per germline (reference sequence). The CDR3 covers 14 residues. CDR3 sequence (DNA): TGTGCCAGCAGCTCAAGAACCTCCGAGAACATTCAGTACTTC. Amino acid sequence: CASSSRTSENIQYF.

There are many counts of this clonotype. V gene TRBV27 combines with J gene TRBJ2-1; 9 nucleotides line up with TRBD2. The CDR3 is made up of 14 amino acids. J was trimmed by 4 bases and V by 6 bases; bases with no gene match: 4. Germline loops: CDR1 MNHEY, CDR2 SMNVEV (reference sequence). The CDR3 DNA is TGTGCCAGCAGACTAAGCGGGGGGTACAATGAGCAGTTCTTC. Residues: CASRLSGGYNEQFF.

The V call is TRBV28, the J call TRBJ2-5; TRBD1 matches 9 bases. This CDR3 is 15 amino acids long. Germline CDR1 MDHEN, CDR2 SYDVKM. With V trimmed by 4 bases and J by 3 bases, 6 bases remained unmatched. The CDR3 DNA reads TGTGCCAGCAGTTCCCCCGGACAGGGGAAAGAGACCCAGTACTTC. This encodes CASSSPGQGKETQYF.

This clonotype was recorded at least ten times. The chain employs TRBV20-1 and TRBJ2-3; the D is unclear. The CDR3 has 13 residues. Trimming shortened V by 3 bases and J by 2 bases, and 9 bases separated the two germline ends. CDR1 is DFQATT, CDR2 SNEGSKA, per germline (reference sequence). CDR3 DNA: TGCAGTGCTAGCGTATTCGACACAGATACGCAGTATTTT. Translated, it gives CSASVFDTDTQYF.

The V gene is TRBV5-4, the J gene TRBJ2-7; 9 bases are shared with TRBD2. The CDR3 covers 14 residues. Germline CDR1 reads SGHNT; CDR2 reads YYREEE (reference sequence). The ends lost 4 bases at V and 4 bases at J; junction bases unmatched: 6. The CDR3: CASSPAGGTYEQYF. The CDR3 nucleotides are TGTGCCAGCAGCCCCGCGGGAGGGACATACGAGCAGTACTTC.

This clonotype was counted many times. J is TRBJ2-3 and V is TRBV2, with a possible D match to TRBD2 (5 bases). This CDR3 comprises 14 residues. The V gene lost 7 bases and the J gene lost 0 bases, with 11 bases spanning the gap. Germline V CDR1 and CDR2: SNHLY, FYNNEI. The chain's CDR3 is CASMRAASTDTQYF. DNA for the CDR3: TGTGCCAGCATGCGGGCCGCTAGCACAGATACGCAGTATTTT.

The chain has TRBV19 and TRBJ2-4; a possible D gene is TRBD1 (6 bases). The CDR3 consists of 13 residues. CDR1 is LNHDA, CDR2 SQIVND, per germline (reference sequence). V was trimmed by 6 bases and J by 1 base, leaving 7 bases between them. In DNA form, the CDR3 reads TGTGCCAGTAGCGACAGGGCCAAAAACATTCAGTACTTC. Translated: CASSDRAKNIQYF.

The genes are TRBV25-1 and TRBJ2-5; weak D call: TRBD2 (5 bases). Germline values: CDR1 MGHDK, CDR2 SYGVNS. This CDR3 contains 13 residues. The V end lost 2 bases, the J end lost 7 bases, and 11 bases lay between the germline ends. This CDR3 reads CASSEQTRGTQYF. The CDR3 nucleotides read TGTGCCAGCAGTGAACAAACCCGGGGGACCCAGTACTTC. The full variable domain, in which reference TRBV25-1 and TRBJ2-5 provide the parts outside the CDR3, is EADIYQTPRYLVIGTGKKITLECSQTMGHDKMYWYQQDPGMELHLIHYSYGVNSTEKGDLSSESTVSRIRTEHFPLTLESARPSHTSQYLCASSEQTRGTQYFGPGTRLLVL.

This clonotype was seen many times. V and J are TRBV5-1 and TRBJ1-1; D possibly corresponds to TRBD1 (5 bases). The CDR3 length is 14 residues. The V and J ends lost 2 bases and 2 bases respectively, with 10 bases between them. Germline values: CDR1 SGHRS, CDR2 YFSETQ. The CDR3 protein is CASSFQDRNTEAFF. CDR3 nucleotides: TGCGCCAGCAGCTTTCAAGACAGAAACACTGAAGCTTTCTTT. Complete variable domain (other parts from reference TRBV5-1 and TRBJ1-1): KAGVTQTPRYLIKTRGQQVTLSCSPISGHRSVSWYQQTPGQGLQFLFEYFSETQRNKGNFPGRFSGRQFSNSRSEMNVSTLELGDSALYLCASSFQDRNTEAFFGQGTRLTVV.

At least ten counts were recorded for this clonotype. The CDR3 sequence: CASSLAGQGDNEQFF. CDR3 coding DNA: TGCGCCAGCAGCTTGGCGGGACAGGGGGACAATGAGCAGTTCTTC. The J gene is TRBJ2-1, the V gene TRBV5-1, with 11 bases that match TRBD1. Germline V CDR1 and CDR2: SGHRS, YFSETQ. The CDR3 is 15 residues long. V gave up 0 bases and J gave up 5 bases; unmatched junction bases: 1.

This clonotype was observed at least ten times. This sequence joins TRBV7-2 and TRBJ2-7, with D tentatively TRBD2 (5 bases). V lost 3 bases and J 1 base, leaving 7 bases between the germline ends. The CDR3 totals 13 residues. From germline, CDR1 is SGHTA and CDR2 FQGNSA. The CDR3 DNA follows: TGTGCCAGCAGCTTCGCGGGTTCCTACGAGCAGTACTTC. Its protein is CASSFAGSYEQYF.